What follows is one T cell receptor (beta chain) and its context. The data are from a study of CD8+ T cells in alopecia areata. Treatment meaning: oral pan-JAK inhibitor, 5-10 mg twice daily. Peripheral blood, together with lesional scalp punch biopsies, was collected from alopecia areata patients. Germline CDR1 reads LNHNV; CDR2 reads YYDKDF (reference sequence). The CDR3 covers 15 residues. V lost 0 bases and J 5 bases, leaving 13 bases between the germline ends. Extracted RNA was reverse transcribed, and the resulting cDNA served as sequencing template. Method: immunoSEQ multiplex PCR; TCRdb's copy keeps in-frame clones and lacks some. The top ten hold around 10% of the sample, which has some 190,000 clones, approximately 51% seen once.

This clonotype was sampled from a human donor with alopecia areata. The material sequenced was CD8+ T cells sorted from blood, taken around week 53, from a patient treated with tofacitinib. V is TRBV15 and J is TRBJ2-5; tentative D call: TRBD2 (7 bases). CDR3 nucleotides: TGTGCCACCAGCAGAGATCGGGGGGCAGTTGAGACCCAGTACTTC. This encodes CATSRDRGAVETQYF.